These 22 T cell receptor beta chains were sequenced from one sample in a study of OX40 agonist ivuxolimab in advanced cancers. Using immunoSEQ multiplex PCR, the repertoire was profiled, and TCRdb retains in-frame clones only, with some absent. The table shows tens of thousands of clones, with approximately 87% occurring only once. The starting material was CD4+ or CD8+ T cells sorted from blood, obtained in a trial of the OX40 agonist ivuxolimab. These TCRs come from an adult with an advanced solid tumor such as melanoma, head and neck, liver or kidney cancer.

The chain couples TRBV12-5 to TRBJ2-2, with D maybe TRBD2 (7 bases). This CDR3 contains 19 residues. CDR1 is LGHNT and CDR2 is FRNRAP in the germline V gene. Trimming took off 0 bases at V and 5 bases at J, with 22 bases between the two ends. The chain's CDR3 is CASGLVPQPGGGRTGELFF. The DNA of the CDR3 is TGTGCTAGTGGTTTGGTACCTCAACCAGGCGGGGGCCGTACCGGGGAGCTGTTTTTT.

V usage is TRBV19 and J usage is TRBJ1-6; no clear D. CDR3 length: 16 amino acids. The V and J ends lost 2 bases and 5 bases respectively, with 13 bases between them. Germline values: CDR1 LNHDA, CDR2 SQIVND (reference sequence). DNA for the CDR3: TGTGCCAGTAGTATACAGACTACAGCTAATAATTCACCCCTCCACTTT. Amino acid sequence: CASSIQTTANNSPLHF.

The chain employs TRBV11-2 and TRBJ2-2; 9 bases match TRBD2. The V gene end was trimmed by 2 bases and the J gene end by 4 bases; junction bases not matched to a gene: 2. Germline CDR1 reads SGHAT; CDR2 reads FQNNGV. This CDR3 has 15 residues. DNA for the CDR3: TGTGCCAGCAGCTTAAGCGGGGGGCTCACCGGGGAGCTGTTTTTT. It is translated as CASSLSGGLTGELFF.

This rearrangement joins TRBV6-1 to TRBJ1-5; D is ambiguous. With 6 bases removed from V and 5 bases from J, the gap between germline ends came to 11 bases. The CDR3 is made up of 13 amino acids. CDR1 is MNHNS, CDR2 SASEGT, per germline. CDR3 in DNA: TGTGCCAGCAGCCCGCCGGGAGATCAGCCCCAGCATTTT. This codes for CASSPPGDQPQHF.

The rearrangement joins TRBV29-1 to TRBJ1-2, with 7 bases aligning to TRBD1. Germline CDR1 SQVTM, CDR2 ANQGSEA. V was pared by 5 bases and J by 6 bases, with 6 bases of the junction left unmatched. The CDR3 runs to 12 residues. The CDR3 DNA sequence: TGCAGCGTTTCGACAGGGAAGGATGGCTACACCTTC. Residues: CSVSTGKDGYTF.

The chain carries TRBV6-1 and TRBJ1-4; D ambiguous. Germline assignment: CDR1 MNHNS and CDR2 SASEGT. The length of the CDR3 is 12 residues. V was trimmed by 4 bases and J by 7 bases, leaving 7 bases between them. CDR3 sequence: CASSAAREKLFF. In DNA form, the CDR3 reads TGTGCCAGCAGTGCTGCTCGTGAAAAACTGTTTTTT.

This chain connects TRBV5-1 to TRBJ1-1, with D possibly matching TRBD1 (5 bases). This CDR3 is built from 14 residues. CDR1 is SGHRS, CDR2 YFSETQ, per germline. Deletions cut 4 bases from V and 4 bases from J, with 14 bases between. CDR3 residues: CASSATADSTEAFF. The CDR3 DNA reads as TGCGCCAGCAGCGCGACAGCCGATTCCACTGAAGCTTTCTTT. Combining the CDR3 with reference TRBV5-1 and TRBJ1-1 gives the whole variable domain KAGVTQTPRYLIKTRGQQVTLSCSPISGHRSVSWYQQTPGQGLQFLFEYFSETQRNKGNFPGRFSGRQFSNSRSEMNVSTLELGDSALYLCASSATADSTEAFFGQGTRLTVV.

The chain joins TRBV7-9 to TRBJ1-6; 7 bases align to TRBD1. There are 14 residues in the CDR3. V lost 4 bases, J lost 6 bases, and 3 bases stayed unmatched. From germline, CDR1 is SEHNR and CDR2 FQNEAQ (reference sequence). The chain's CDR3 is CASSWGTVNSPLHF. The DNA for the CDR3 is TGTGCCAGCAGCTGGGGGACAGTTAATTCACCCCTCCACTTT.

This clone was seen only once. This chain links TRBV5-1 with TRBJ2-3, with D possibly being TRBD2 (6 bases). This CDR3 comprises 16 residues. The V end was cut by 4 bases, the J end by 2 bases, with 17 bases between. Germline CDR1 is SGHRS and CDR2 is YFSETQ. The CDR3 bases are TGCGCCAGCAGCCCCCAAGGCGGGGAGATCACAGATACGCAGTATTTT. Amino acid sequence: CASSPQGGEITDTQYF.

The chain links TRBV10-2 to TRBJ1-1; a weak D match, TRBD1 (6 bases). The germline V and J ends were trimmed by 6 bases and 1 base, with 12 bases remaining between them. CDR1 and CDR2 (germline): WSHSY, SAAADI. This CDR3 comprises 14 residues. This CDR3 is CASRRTAKNTEAFF. The CDR3 coding sequence is TGCGCCAGCAGGCGGACAGCTAAGAACACTGAAGCTTTCTTT.

The J gene is TRBJ1-1, the V gene TRBV18; D is unresolved. The ends were cut back, 3 bases at V and 1 base at J, with 12 bases in the middle. The CDR3 covers 15 residues. Germline lookup yields CDR1 KGHSH and CDR2 LQKENI. The CDR3 reads CASSPLQSRNTEAFF. In DNA, the CDR3 is TGTGCCAGCTCACCGTTACAGAGTCGGAACACTGAAGCTTTCTTT.

The sample holds a few counts of this clone. The V and J genes are TRBV5-6 and TRBJ1-3, with a possible D match to TRBD1 (5 bases). V gave up 7 bases and J gave up 3 bases, with 17 bases separating them. The CDR3 covers 15 residues. Germline CDR1 SGHDT, CDR2 YYEEEE. The CDR3 nucleotides read TGTGCCAGCCTCAAAAGCAGGGCCTTTGGAAACACCATATATTTT. Translated, it gives CASLKSRAFGNTIYF.

As regards this clone: At one of its ends the junction is not consistent with the germline gene, which may arise from a read error. The J gene is TRBJ1-2, the V gene TRBV5-1, with D possibly TRBD1 on 6 matching bases. Per germline, CDR1 SGHRS and CDR2 YFSETQ. The CDR3 contains 14 residues. CDR3 protein: CASSLRTAHYGHTF. The DNA for the CDR3 is TGCGCCAGCAGCTTAAGGACAGCTCACTATGGCCACACCTTC.

This clone has just a few counts. The J gene is TRBJ1-6, the V gene TRBV5-4; no firm D call. The CDR3 has 13 amino acids. Looked up from germline, CDR1 is SGHNT and CDR2 is YYREEE (reference sequence). The V end was cut by 1 base, the J end by 7 bases, with 6 bases between. The CDR3 loop is CASSLQENSPLHF. The CDR3 DNA reads as TGTGCCAGCAGCTTGCAGGAAAATTCACCCCTCCACTTT.

This clone was picked up one time. The chain carries TRBV5-1 and TRBJ2-6; D is unclear. Germline V gene data show CDR1 as SGHRS and CDR2 as YFSETQ. This CDR3 spans 17 amino acids. The germline V and J ends were trimmed by 0 bases and 0 bases, with 10 bases remaining between them. The CDR3 spells CASSLGIVLSGANVLTF. For the CDR3, the DNA is TGCGCCAGCAGCTTGGGGATCGTGCTCTCTGGGGCCAACGTCCTGACTTTC.

The chain couples TRBV6-1 to TRBJ1-5, with D hard to call. Trimming pared 7 bases from V and 5 bases from J, leaving 12 bases between. This CDR3 is built from 13 residues. CDR1 MNHNS and CDR2 SASEGT come from the germline V gene. CDR3 protein: CASMWLYDQPQHF. DNA of the CDR3: TGTGCCAGCATGTGGCTGTACGATCAGCCCCAGCATTTT.

The gene calls are TRBV10-3 and TRBJ2-6, with D unclear. Deletions cut 4 bases from V and 4 bases from J, with 5 bases between. The V gene's germline CDR1 is ENHRY and CDR2 SYGVKD. The CDR3 totals 13 residues. In DNA form, the CDR3 reads TGTGCCATCAGTGGCGGCGGGGCCAACGTCCTGACTTTC. Amino acid sequence: CAISGGGANVLTF.

A few counts support this clone. The chain is built from TRBV27 and TRBJ2-7; D could derive from TRBD1 or TRBD2 (5 bases each). Germline V gene sequence: CDR1 MNHEY, CDR2 SMNVEV (reference sequence). V was trimmed by 5 bases and J by 2 bases, leaving 16 bases between them. There are 15 residues in the CDR3. This CDR3 reads CASSTGMGRAYEQYF. CDR3 sequence (DNA): TGTGCCAGCAGTACGGGAATGGGCAGGGCCTACGAGCAGTACTTC.

The chain carries TRBV7-2 and TRBJ1-1; TRBD1 matches at 8 bases. CDR3 length: 15 residues. The germline V gene encodes CDR1 SGHTA and CDR2 FQGNSA. V lost 5 bases to trimming and J lost 5 bases; unmatched junction nucleotides: 10. For the CDR3, the DNA is TGTGCCAGCAGCCCCGGCGGGACAGGTATTACTGAAGCTTTCTTT. Translated, it gives CASSPGGTGITEAFF.

The count of this clone is one. The CDR3: CASSLSGVGSYTF. The CDR3 coding sequence is TGTGCCAGCAGCTTGTCAGGGGTCGGTAGCTACACCTTC. The chain carries TRBV5-6 and TRBJ1-2; D possibly corresponds to TRBD1 (6 bases). Germline V lookup: CDR1 SGHDT, CDR2 YYEEEE. V lost 1 base and J lost 9, with 13 bases in between. CDR3 length: 13 amino acids.

V usage is TRBV19 and J usage is TRBJ1-1; no firm D call. The V end lost 3 bases, the J end lost 4 bases, and 9 bases lay between the germline ends. CDR1 and CDR2 from the germline V gene are LNHDA and SQIVND (reference sequence). This CDR3 spans 13 amino acids. The CDR3 DNA is TGTGCCAGTAGTATTACACAAGGCACTGAAGCTTTCTTT. Translated, it gives CASSITQGTEAFF.

V is TRBV7-6 and J is TRBJ1-1; 8 bases line up with TRBD1. The V segment lost 1 base and the J segment 2 bases; nucleotides outside the gene matches: 6. Germline lookup yields CDR1 SGHVS and CDR2 FNYEAQ. This CDR3 spans 16 amino acids. The CDR3 spells CASSLGTGGYNTEAFF. The DNA of the CDR3 is TGTGCCAGCAGCTTAGGTACAGGGGGGTATAACACTGAAGCTTTCTTT.